The 22 T cell receptor beta chains given below trace back to one sample, sequenced in a study of pediatric ulcerative colitis. The rectum was sampled with one to two pinch biopsies at colonoscopy. Method: immunoSEQ multiplex PCR; TCRdb's copy keeps in-frame clones and lacks some. Here the sample spans under 20,000 clones, roughly four fifths being singletons. Sequenced input: gut tissue. The source is a boy aged 5-17 years with moderate ulcerative colitis.

In DNA form, the CDR3 reads TGTGCCAGCAGCGTAGTATCGAGGGTTTCGAATGGCTACACCTTC. Residues: CASSVVSRVSNGYTF. The chain uses TRBV9 and TRBJ1-2; D unresolved. This CDR3 contains 15 residues. V gave up 0 bases and J gave up 6 bases, with 15 bases separating them. Germline V gene data show CDR1 as SGDLS and CDR2 as YYNGEE.

J is TRBJ2-2 and V is TRBV7-2; D perhaps matches TRBD2 (6 bases). The CDR3 is 14 amino acids. Trimming removed 3 bases at V and 6 bases at J, with 11 bases between. Looked up from germline, CDR1 is SGHTA and CDR2 is FQGNSA. This chain's CDR3 is CASSLGPGAGELFF. CDR3 DNA: TGTGCCAGCAGCTTGGGGCCGGGAGCCGGGGAGCTGTTTTTT. Using reference TRBV7-2 and TRBJ2-2 for the parts outside the CDR3, the full variable domain is GAGVSQSPSNKVTEKGKDVELRCDPISGHTALYWYRQSLGQGLEFLIYFQGNSAPDKSGLPSDRFSAERTGGSVSTLTIQRTQQEDSAVYLCASSLGPGAGELFFGEGSRLTVL.

This clone was seen just once. The CDR3 nucleotides read TGCAGCGCTGGGAGAGATAAGGACTATCTTAATGTCTACGAGCAGTACTTC. This encodes CSAGRDKDYLNVYEQYF. The V and J genes are TRBV29-1 and TRBJ2-7, with TRBD2 as a possible D gene (6 bases). Looked up from germline, CDR1 is SQVTM and CDR2 is ANQGSEA. The CDR3 totals 17 residues. V was trimmed by 7 bases and J by 3 bases, leaving 28 bases between them.

The chain recombines TRBV5-4 with TRBJ2-7; D is unresolved. Germline V CDR1 and CDR2: SGHNT, YYREEE (reference sequence). The CDR3 is 15 amino acids. V was trimmed by 0 bases and J by 3 bases, leaving 13 bases between them. CDR3 bases: TGTGCCAGCAGCTTGGGGTTGGGCGTCAACTACGAGCAGTACTTC. This sequence encodes CASSLGLGVNYEQYF.

The sample holds a few counts of this clone. The chain combines TRBV7-6 with TRBJ1-1; weak D call: TRBD1 (5 bases). The V gene's germline CDR1 is SGHVS and CDR2 FNYEAQ. V shed 1 base and J shed 5 bases, with 17 bases lying between them. The CDR3 consists of 16 residues. CDR3 loop: CASSLGGPQVATEAFF. For the CDR3, the DNA is TGTGCCAGCAGCTTAGGGGGACCACAGGTGGCAACTGAAGCTTTCTTT.

A few counts support this clone. The gene calls are TRBV6-1 and TRBJ1-1; D gene ambiguous. V gave up 2 bases and J gave up 3 bases, with 7 bases separating them. Germline V CDR1 and CDR2: MNHNS, SASEGT. CDR3 length equals 13 residues. The CDR3 here is CASSETRYTEAFF. CDR3 in DNA: TGTGCCAGCAGTGAAACCAGGTACACTGAAGCTTTCTTT.

This clone was detected only once. This rearrangement joins TRBV19 to TRBJ2-1; the match to TRBD2 covers 13 bases. The CDR3 runs 12 residues. The V gene's germline CDR1 is LNHDA and CDR2 SQIVND (reference sequence). V dropped 8 bases and J dropped 14; count of bases not matched to a gene: 6. The CDR3 sequence is CASGTGLAGEFF. CDR3 sequence (DNA): TGTGCCAGTGGGACCGGACTAGCGGGAGAGTTCTTC.

The chain uses TRBV7-9 and TRBJ1-4; the match to TRBD1 covers 9 bases. This CDR3 has 15 residues. J gave up 7 bases and V 6 bases, and 9 bases lay outside the gene matches. The germline V gene encodes CDR1 SEHNR and CDR2 FQNEAQ (reference sequence). CDR3 sequence: CASSRDRASSEKLFF. The CDR3 coding sequence is TGTGCCAGCAGTCGGGACAGGGCGAGTTCTGAAAAACTGTTTTTT. Full variable domain (remainder filled in from reference TRBV7-9 and TRBJ1-4): DTGVSQNPRHKITKRGQNVTFRCDPISEHNRLYWYRQTLGQGPEFLTYFQNEAQLEKSRLLSDRFSAERPKGSFSTLEIQRTEQGDSAMYLCASSRDRASSEKLFFGSGTQLSVL.

This clone was observed a handful of times. The chain carries TRBV7-6 and TRBJ1-3, with D perhaps TRBD1 (6 bases). V lost 0 bases and J lost 0, with 15 bases in between. The CDR3 is 18 residues long. Germline CDR1 reads SGHVS; CDR2 reads FNYEAQ. CDR3 in DNA: TGTGCCAGCAGCTTAGCTTCAGGACAGCGTTCCTCTGGAAACACCATATATTTT. This translates into CASSLASGQRSSGNTIYF.

This sequence joins TRBV7-8 and TRBJ2-1, with TRBD2 identical over 11 bases. CDR1 is SGHVS, CDR2 FQNEAQ, per germline. With 7 bases clipped from V and 9 bases from J, the junction kept 8 bases outside the gene matches. This CDR3 comprises 14 residues. CDR3 in amino acids: CASTLSGRESEQFF. The CDR3 region has the DNA TGTGCCAGCACCCTTAGCGGGAGGGAAAGTGAGCAGTTCTTC.

This clone has a single count. The chain recombines TRBV7-2 with TRBJ2-7; weak D call: TRBD2 (5 bases). Germline V gives CDR1 SGHTA, CDR2 FQGNSA. V shed 3 bases and J shed 0 bases, with 12 bases lying between them. The CDR3 length is 15 residues. For the CDR3, the DNA is TGTGCCAGCAGCTTGGCGGGCAGTAGCTCCTACGAGCAGTACTTC. Translated, it gives CASSLAGSSSYEQYF.

This chain links TRBV9 with TRBJ2-5, with D hard to call. Trimming stripped 4 bases from V and 5 bases from J, with 12 bases between. The CDR3 is 13 amino acids. Per germline, CDR1 SGDLS and CDR2 YYNGEE. The DNA of the CDR3 is TGTGCCAGCAGCACCGCCCCCGAGGAGACCCAGTACTTC. It codes for CASSTAPEETQYF.

The V and J genes are TRBV6-5 and TRBJ2-7; D possibly matches TRBD1 or TRBD2 (5 bases each). The V gene lost 0 bases and the J gene lost 9 bases, with 18 bases spanning the gap. Looked up from germline, CDR1 is MNHEY and CDR2 is SVGAGI. CDR3 size: 15 residues. The DNA for the CDR3 is TGTGCCAGCAGTTACTCGGCCGGGGCCACCTTTGGGCAGTACTTC. As protein: CASSYSAGATFGQYF.

J is TRBJ1-6 and V is TRBV5-4; 7 bases line up with TRBD1. Germline V gene sequence: CDR1 SGHNT, CDR2 YYREEE (reference sequence). This CDR3 is built from 16 residues. The V and J ends lost 5 bases and 6 bases, in that order; junction bases with no gene match: 11. CDR3 DNA: TGTGCCAGCAGACACGGACAGGAGGGAGCTAATTCACCCCTCCACTTT. Its protein is CASRHGQEGANSPLHF.

The rearrangement joins TRBV7-2 to TRBJ1-1; D is perhaps TRBD1 (5 bases). There are 14 residues in the CDR3. Trimming took 5 bases from V and 6 from J, leaving 16 bases between them. The germline CDR1 and CDR2 sequences are SGHTA and FQGNSA. The CDR3 protein is CASSRGGWRAEAFF. CDR3 in DNA: TGTGCCAGCAGCCGCGGGGGTTGGAGGGCTGAAGCTTTCTTT.

This sequence joins TRBV29-1 and TRBJ2-2, with D tentatively TRBD1 or TRBD2 (7 bases each). The germline V gene has CDR1 SQVTM and CDR2 ANQGSEA. V shed 4 bases and J shed 5 bases, with 14 bases lying between them. This CDR3 region has 14 residues. CDR3 bases: TGCAGCGTTGGCAGGGGGGGCTGGACCGGGGAGCTGTTTTTT. Its protein is CSVGRGGWTGELFF.

V is TRBV27 and J is TRBJ2-7; possible D gene TRBD1, 6 bases. V dropped 4 bases and J dropped 3 bases, with 10 bases sitting between them. CDR3 size: 13 residues. Germline CDR1 is MNHEY and CDR2 is SMNVEV (reference sequence). CDR3 sequence reads: CASSSTGNYEQYF. The CDR3 DNA reads as TGTGCCAGCAGTTCAACAGGGAACTACGAGCAGTACTTC.

This chain joins TRBV13 and TRBJ1-6; D remains ambiguous. The V gene's germline CDR1 is PRHDT and CDR2 FYEKMQ (reference sequence). The CDR3 length is 15 residues. V lost 6 bases and J 2 bases, leaving 11 bases between the germline ends. CDR3 DNA sequence: TGTGCCAGCAGGACGAAGGGCGCCTATAATTCACCCCTCCACTTT. It encodes CASRTKGAYNSPLHF.

V usage is TRBV6-6 and J usage is TRBJ1-3; D gene uncertain. Germline CDR1 reads MNHNY; CDR2 reads SVGAGI (reference sequence). V shed 2 bases and J shed 3 bases, with 11 bases lying between them. The CDR3 has 15 amino acids. CDR3 sequence reads: CASSYAPENGNTIYF. In DNA form, the CDR3 reads TGTGCCAGCAGTTACGCTCCTGAAAATGGAAACACCATATATTTT.

The rearrangement uses TRBV27 and TRBJ1-1; 10 bases match TRBD1. The CDR3 contains 14 residues. The V gene end was trimmed by 5 bases and the J gene end by 10 bases; junction bases not matched to a gene: 10. Germline V gene sequence: CDR1 MNHEY, CDR2 SMNVEV (reference sequence). CDR3 sequence reads: CASSLLPDRGLAFF. CDR3 coding DNA: TGTGCCAGCAGTCTACTACCCGACAGGGGGCTAGCTTTCTTT.

This clone was picked up a small number of times. J is TRBJ2-5 and V is TRBV6-1; TRBD1 matches at 9 bases. Germline CDR1 and CDR2: MNHNS and SASEGT. J was trimmed by 1 base and V by 2 bases; bases with no gene match: 11. The CDR3 sequence is 18 residues long. CDR3 residues: CASSETGWGTGSQETQYF. Here the CDR3 DNA reads TGTGCCAGCAGTGAAACCGGGTGGGGGACAGGGTCCCAAGAGACCCAGTACTTC.

The chain joins TRBV7-8 to TRBJ1-1; D not resolved. This CDR3 has 14 residues. The germline V and J ends were trimmed by 5 bases and 7 bases, with 17 bases remaining between them. The germline CDR1 and CDR2 sequences are SGHVS and FQNEAQ. The CDR3 sequence: CASSKNARAREAFF. DNA for the CDR3: TGTGCCAGCAGCAAGAACGCGAGGGCACGTGAAGCTTTCTTT.